This note documents a single T cell receptor (beta chain) sequence. No antigen is known for it. The protocol was immunoSEQ multiplex PCR, while the TCRdb copy is restricted to in-frame clones and leaves out a portion. This repertoire shows tens of thousands of clones, more than 80% found once; its top ten account for 2% to 3%. J lost 7 bases, V lost 0 bases, and 6 bases had no gene match. The CDR3 contains 15 residues. Germline V gene lookup returns CDR1 MNHEY and CDR2 SMNVEV (reference sequence). This record comes from a study of OX40 agonist ivuxolimab in advanced cancers. Study overall: Each patient was given ivuxolimab into a vein every 2 weeks, at 0.01 to 10 mg/kg. The study's findings and limits: Antigen targets of the expanded peripheral T cells went undetermined. Dosing at 0.1 to 3.0 mg/kg was accompanied by clonal expansion of CD4+ and CD8+ blood T cells by week 6. Clonal expansion was among the lowest in partial responders at 0.1-3.0 mg/kg, especially CD8+.

The receptor was isolated from an adult with an advanced solid tumor such as melanoma, head and neck, liver or kidney cancer. Sample: CD4+ or CD8+ T cells sorted from blood, taken in a trial of the OX40 agonist ivuxolimab. This chain joins TRBV27 and TRBJ2-1; 7 nucleotides agree with TRBD2. This CDR3 is CASSLSGGIWNEQFF. The DNA for the CDR3 is TGTGCCAGCAGTTTATCGGGGGGGATTTGGAATGAGCAGTTCTTC.